The following is a T cell receptor beta chain sequence with its context. Sequenced by immunoSEQ multiplex PCR; TCRdb stores in-frame clones only, minus some. The repertoire holds roughly 120,000 clones, with about 91% as singletons. This sample stems from a study of cytomegalovirus exposure and HLA in healthy donors. Germline V CDR1 and CDR2: SGHRS, YFSETQ. Between the trimmed V and J ends, which lost 4 bases and 2 bases, there was a span of 7 bases. The CDR3 is 12 residues long. The genes are TRBV5-1 and TRBJ2-7; D unresolved. This TCR came from a young man in good health and CMV-seronegative. The sequenced sample was PBMCs. CDR3 DNA: TGCGCCAGCAGCGTCGACACCTACGAGCAGTACTTC. Translated: CASSVDTYEQYF.